The 28 T cell receptor beta chains below were found in one sample sequenced in a study of beta chain features in type 1 diabetes. TCRB transcripts that were expressed got sequenced, as all of the isolated RNA had been reverse transcribed. Only in-frame clones appear in the TCRdb table, and some are missing; sequencing was by immunoSEQ multiplex PCR. The sample has a few hundred thousand clones, approximately 25% seen once. The antigens these receptors bind are not known. General study findings and limits: Within each of all four CD4+ subsets, Type 1 diabetes patients had TCRB CDR3s that were moderately but significantly shorter.

The specimen sequenced was naive CD4+ T cells from blood. The receptors originated from a woman aged 25 to 39 with type 1 diabetes.

This chain uses TRBV9 with TRBJ1-3; D perhaps matches TRBD1 (5 bases). Germline-derived CDR1 and CDR2 are SGDLS and YYNGEE. V was cut by 4 bases and J by 8 bases, with 10 bases left in between. This CDR3 has 12 residues. This chain's CDR3 is CASSFEQDTIYF. In DNA form, the CDR3 reads TGTGCCAGCAGCTTTGAACAGGACACCATATATTTT.

This clone was detected a few times. The rearrangement links TRBV4-2 to TRBJ2-7, with TRBD2 matching 13 bases. Germline CDR1 and CDR2: LGHNA and YNFKEQ. This CDR3 has 15 amino acids. Losses at the gene ends were 7 bases for V and 5 bases for J; bases not matched to a gene: 8. The CDR3 DNA reads as TGTGCCAGCACAGAAGGACTAGCGGGAGTACACGAGCAGTACTTC. Residues: CASTEGLAGVHEQYF.

The CDR3 reads CASSQRSGSDNEQFF. The CDR3 DNA reads TGCGCCAGCAGCCAAAGGAGCGGGAGTGACAATGAGCAGTTCTTC. The chain employs TRBV4-1 and TRBJ2-1, with 8 bases that match TRBD2. Trimming at V came to 2 bases and at J to 5 bases, leaving 5 bases not matched to a gene. The germline V gene has CDR1 MGHRA and CDR2 YSYEKL. This CDR3 has 15 residues.

V and J are TRBV5-4 and TRBJ1-1, with no clear D. Germline V lookup: CDR1 SGHNT, CDR2 YYREEE (reference sequence). The CDR3 extends over 13 amino acids. V shed 5 bases and J shed 1 base, with 9 bases lying between them. The CDR3 bases are TGTGCCAGCAGGGCACAACCGAACACTGAAGCTTTCTTT. Its translation: CASRAQPNTEAFF.

There are a few counts of this clone. The chain uses TRBV5-4 and TRBJ2-1, with a tentative D call TRBD2 (5 bases). Germline V gene lookup returns CDR1 SGHNT and CDR2 YYREEE (reference sequence). V was trimmed by 5 bases and J by 4 bases, leaving 16 bases between them. The CDR3 runs 15 residues. The CDR3 nucleotides are TGTGCCAGCAGGCCGGCGGGTATCAGTTACAATGAGCAGTTCTTC. Residues: CASRPAGISYNEQFF.

This clone has just a few counts. V gene TRBV6-1 combines with J gene TRBJ2-7; TRBD1 agrees at 12 bases. V lost 8 bases to trimming and J lost 1 base; unmatched junction nucleotides: 3. Germline CDR1 is MNHNS and CDR2 is SASEGT. The CDR3 consists of 14 residues. CDR3 amino acids: CASGGQGASYEQYF. For the CDR3, the DNA is TGTGCCAGCGGGGGACAGGGGGCTTCCTACGAGCAGTACTTC.

This clone has only a few counts. In DNA form, the CDR3 reads TGCAGCGTCGCCCGGGTCCTTGGGGAGACCCAGTACTTC. Translating it yields CSVARVLGETQYF. The chain links TRBV29-1 to TRBJ2-5, with unresolved D. This CDR3 spans 13 amino acids. Germline loops: CDR1 SQVTM, CDR2 ANQGSEA. The V and J ends lost 6 bases and 5 bases respectively, with 16 bases between them.

The chain employs TRBV5-4 and TRBJ2-1; 7 bases line up with TRBD2. The V and J ends lost 0 bases and 1 base, in that order; junction bases with no gene match: 10. The CDR3 has 18 residues. The germline CDR1 and CDR2 sequences are SGHNT and YYREEE (reference sequence). The CDR3 DNA reads as TGTGCCAGCAGCTTGGCCACCCAGCTAGCGGCATCCTACAATGAGCAGTTCTTC. Its translation: CASSLATQLAASYNEQFF.

This clone turned up a few times. This chain joins TRBV4-2 and TRBJ1-2, with D unresolved. The CDR3 extends over 14 amino acids. The germline V and J ends were trimmed by 7 bases and 4 bases, with 16 bases remaining between them. Germline V gives CDR1 LGHNA, CDR2 YNFKEQ. CDR3 nucleotide sequence: TGTGCCAGCACGCCTCGGTCTTCCGCCTATGGCTACACCTTC. Translating gives CASTPRSSAYGYTF.

This clone has only one observation. V gene TRBV6-6 combines with J gene TRBJ2-3, with 7 bases that match TRBD1. The CDR3 sequence is 13 residues long. Germline CDR1 and CDR2: MNHNY and SVGAGI (reference sequence). CDR3 protein: CVLRDRDTDTQYF. The CDR3 DNA sequence: TGTGTACTCCGGGACAGAGATACAGATACGCAGTATTTT.

This rearrangement joins TRBV4-1 to TRBJ2-7; 9 nucleotides match TRBD2. Unmatched junction bases numbered 5, after V lost 4 bases and J lost 7 bases. The germline V gene encodes CDR1 MGHRA and CDR2 YSYEKL. This CDR3 comprises 13 residues. The CDR3 spells CASSPMGLAEQYF. CDR3 in DNA: TGCGCCAGCAGCCCTATGGGACTAGCAGAGCAGTACTTC.

This chain links TRBV5-1 with TRBJ2-7; a weak D match, TRBD2 (6 bases). V lost 4 bases to trimming and J lost 6 bases, with 20 bases between them. The CDR3 contains 15 residues. Germline V gene data show CDR1 as SGHRS and CDR2 as YFSETQ. The CDR3: CASSVQGAIGGEQYF. The CDR3 DNA follows: TGCGCCAGCAGCGTGCAGGGCGCAATCGGGGGCGAGCAGTACTTC.

This clone was seen a few times. The chain employs TRBV18 and TRBJ2-2; possible D gene TRBD2, 6 bases. The V and J ends lost 3 bases and 5 bases respectively, with 13 bases between them. The CDR3 totals 15 residues. From germline, CDR1 is KGHSH and CDR2 LQKENI. CDR3 sequence reads: CASSPQSGETGELFF. CDR3 DNA sequence: TGTGCCAGCTCACCCCAGTCGGGGGAAACCGGGGAGCTGTTTTTT.

This clone was found a few times. Here the CDR3 reads CASSEVPGIYGYTF. The CDR3, as DNA: TGTGCCAGCAGTGAAGTCCCAGGGATCTATGGCTACACCTTC. This rearrangement joins TRBV6-1 to TRBJ1-2; D might be TRBD1 (5 bases). CDR3 length equals 14 residues. The germline gives CDR1 MNHNS, CDR2 SASEGT. V gave up 1 base and J gave up 4 bases, with 10 bases separating them.

The chain joins TRBV7-9 to TRBJ1-2, with 7 bases that match TRBD1. The V gene end was trimmed by 6 bases and the J gene end by 4 bases; junction bases not matched to a gene: 8. This CDR3 region has 14 residues. Germline V lookup: CDR1 SEHNR, CDR2 FQNEAQ (reference sequence). CDR3 protein: CASSLEDRLYGYTF. The CDR3 DNA follows: TGTGCCAGCAGTCTCGAGGACAGGCTCTATGGCTACACCTTC.

This clone came up a few times. The rearrangement links TRBV5-4 to TRBJ2-1; 11 bases align to TRBD2. The germline V gene has CDR1 SGHNT and CDR2 YYREEE (reference sequence). CDR3 length: 18 amino acids. Trimming took 0 bases from V and 6 from J; bases not matched to a gene: 11. The CDR3 spells CASSLAGLAGRRFNEQFF. The DNA for the CDR3 is TGTGCCAGCAGCTTGGCTGGACTAGCGGGTCGTCGCTTCAATGAGCAGTTCTTC.

This rearrangement joins TRBV18 to TRBJ1-4; 8 nucleotides align to TRBD1. V was clipped by 0 bases and J by 3 bases; unmatched bases: 9. The germline V gene has CDR1 KGHSH and CDR2 LQKENI. The CDR3 extends over 18 amino acids. The CDR3, as DNA: TGTGCCAGCTCACCACCGGCCAGGGGGCATTTTGCTAATGAAAAACTGTTTTTT. As protein: CASSPPARGHFANEKLFF.

A few counts support this clone. This chain uses TRBV7-3 with TRBJ1-1, with D perhaps TRBD1 (6 bases). The CDR3 consists of 13 residues. V was shortened by 4 bases and J by 3 bases, with 9 bases between the two germline ends. CDR1 and CDR2 from the germline V gene are SGHTA and FQGTGA. CDR3 residues: CASSSHRDTEAFF. DNA for the CDR3: TGTGCCAGCAGCTCTCACAGGGACACTGAAGCTTTCTTT.

This clone has only a few counts. This chain joins TRBV4-2 and TRBJ1-2, with D possibly matching TRBD1 (6 bases). CDR3 length: 15 residues. CDR1 and CDR2 (germline): LGHNA, YNFKEQ. V shed 0 bases and J shed 4 bases, with 12 bases lying between them. CDR3 protein: CASSQEGGVGYGYTF. DNA for the CDR3: TGTGCCAGCAGCCAAGAAGGGGGGGTAGGCTATGGCTACACCTTC.

V gene TRBV28 combines with J gene TRBJ2-7, with 9 positions matching TRBD1. This CDR3 comprises 15 residues. Germline CDR1 MDHEN, CDR2 SYDVKM. The V and J ends lost 6 bases and 5 bases, in that order; junction bases with no gene match: 11. Here the CDR3 DNA reads TGTGCCAGCAGCCCGGCACAGGGGGCAATACACGAGCAGTACTTC. It encodes CASSPAQGAIHEQYF.

This clone came up a few times. The CDR3 bases are TGCAGCGCCCGGGGTGTTAATGAGCAGTTCTTC. It specifies CSARGVNEQFF. The V and J genes are TRBV29-1 and TRBJ2-1, with D perhaps TRBD2 (5 bases). The germline V and J ends were trimmed by 7 bases and 7 bases, with 11 bases remaining between them. The germline CDR1 and CDR2 sequences are SQVTM and ANQGSEA. The CDR3 runs 11 residues.

This clone was observed a few times. The chain couples TRBV2 to TRBJ2-7, with D unresolved. The CDR3 is made up of 11 amino acids. Looked up from germline, CDR1 is SNHLY and CDR2 is FYNNEI. Between the trimmed V and J ends, which lost 4 bases and 3 bases, there was a span of 4 bases. CDR3 coding DNA: TGTGCCAGCAGTGCCTTCTACGAGCAGTACTTC. This codes for CASSAFYEQYF.

The rearrangement uses TRBV29-1 and TRBJ2-7, with TRBD1 identical over 11 bases. The germline CDR1 and CDR2 sequences are SQVTM and ANQGSEA. Germline trimming cut 5 bases from V and 4 bases from J; bases unmatched to any gene: 7. This CDR3 comprises 14 residues. The chain's CDR3 is CSVQGQGVGYEQYF. The DNA of the CDR3 is TGCAGCGTTCAGGGACAGGGGGTAGGATACGAGCAGTACTTC.

This clone was counted only a few times. This chain links TRBV4-2 with TRBJ2-1; D is unresolved. From germline, CDR1 is LGHNA and CDR2 YNFKEQ. Trimming stripped 3 bases from V and 0 bases from J, with 12 bases between. The CDR3 has 16 residues. The CDR3 sequence: CASSHASVSSYNEQFF. CDR3 bases: TGTGCCAGCAGCCACGCCAGTGTCAGCTCCTACAATGAGCAGTTCTTC.

This chain connects TRBV6-5 to TRBJ2-2; D is uncertain. The ends were cut back, 10 bases at V and 7 bases at J, with 10 bases in the middle. The germline gives CDR1 MNHEY, CDR2 SVGAGI. The CDR3 is 11 residues long. CDR3 bases: TGTGCCACCTGCCTATTCGGGGAGCTGTTTTTT. Its protein product is CATCLFGELFF.

This clone was observed a few times. The rearrangement uses TRBV18 and TRBJ1-2; 7 positions match TRBD1. The CDR3 contains 15 residues. Germline V gene data show CDR1 as KGHSH and CDR2 as LQKENI. Trimming took 2 bases from V and 2 from J; bases not matched to a gene: 5. The chain's CDR3 is CASSPGDSHNYGYTF. The CDR3 DNA sequence: TGTGCCAGCTCACCAGGGGACAGCCACAACTATGGCTACACCTTC.

This chain links TRBV7-9 with TRBJ2-7; no firm D call. The germline CDR1 and CDR2 sequences are SEHNR and FQNEAQ (reference sequence). The CDR3 contains 14 residues. Trimming stripped 5 bases from V and 7 bases from J, with 18 bases between. The CDR3 reads CASSDPPALGEQYF. The CDR3 DNA reads TGTGCCAGCAGCGACCCCCCGGCTCTCGGGGAGCAGTACTTC.

The chain is built from TRBV7-9 and TRBJ1-3; no definite D call. Trimming pared 1 base from V and 0 bases from J, leaving 4 bases between. Germline V gives CDR1 SEHNR, CDR2 FQNEAQ (reference sequence). This CDR3 spans 14 amino acids. Written as DNA, the CDR3 is TGTGCCAGCAGCTTAGAGAGCTCTGGAAACACCATATATTTT. Its protein is CASSLESSGNTIYF. Complete variable domain (other parts from reference TRBV7-9 and TRBJ1-3): DTGVSQNPRHKITKRGQNVTFRCDPISEHNRLYWYRQTLGQGPEFLTYFQNEAQLEKSRLLSDRFSAERPKGSFSTLEIQRTEQGDSAMYLCASSLESSGNTIYFGEGSWLTVV.